This T cell receptor beta chain was obtained from a study of blood T cells in healthy people across ages. Each donor supplied about 9.6 milliliters of peripheral blood. Then a second PCR, running about 6 to 11 cycles, was carried out with a sample-barcoded 5' primer and a J-beta primer mix. One entry per CDR3 protein, called by TCRdb with MiXCR from the 5' RACE reads. The sample holds over 1,200,000 distinct CDR3 sequences; roughly 60% are singletons and the top ten take about 6.3%. The material sequenced was blood. This receptor was taken from a man between 18 and 35 years old in good health.

CDR3 in amino acids: CASSPGDTLYEQYF. The CDR3 DNA sequence: TGTGCCAGCTCACCCGGGGACACTTTGTACGAGCAGTACTTC. The V gene is TRBV18, the J gene TRBJ2-7; a possible D gene is TRBD1 (6 bases). Looked up from germline, CDR1 is KGHSH and CDR2 is LQKENI. The CDR3 runs to 14 residues. Trimming took off 3 bases at V and 4 bases at J, with 13 bases between the two ends.